Listed below are T cell receptor beta chains from one sample, sequenced in a study of vaccination and CD4 T cells after COVID-19. These receptors have no known antigen. TCRdb re-derived calls from the PCR reads in MiXCR, one entry per CDR3 protein. The table lists approximately 9,200 distinct CDR3 sequences, around 38% of them singletons. Specimen: CD4+ T cells from blood, cultured in vitro. Source of these receptors: a human donor in good health. CDR3s include the opening cysteine and the closing phenylalanine or tryptophan. The D gene is left open where the match is weak. Expanded clones get a size class; other rows say once, few or many, or leave the size out.

cdr3_length d_call clone_size j_call v_call cdr3_aa cdr3_nt
14 . . TRBJ2-1 TRBV6-5 CASSYSLSYNEQFF TGTGCCAGCAGTTACTCTCTCTCCTACAATGAGCAGTTCTTC
15 TRBD2 once TRBJ2-3 TRBV6-1 CASSPLAGGVNTQYF TGTGCCAGCAGTCCACTAGCGGGGGGGGTGAATACGCAGTATTTT
15 . . TRBJ1-2 TRBV7-2 CASSPRTDSNYGYTF TGTGCCAGCAGCCCTCGGACAGACTCTAACTATGGCTACACCTTC
14 . few TRBJ2-1 TRBV6-5 CASSSIAFNNEQFF TGTGCCAGCAGTTCTATCGCCTTTAACAATGAGCAGTTCTTC
15 TRBD1 few TRBJ1-2 TRBV19 CASSIPGGNSYGYTF TGTGCCAGTAGTATACCAGGGGGCAATTCATATGGCTACACCTTC
15 . once TRBJ2-3 TRBV12-3/TRBV12-4 CASCRGGLYTDTQYF TGTGCCAGCTGCCGAGGGGGTCTTTACACAGATACGCAGTATTTT
14 TRBD1 . TRBJ2-7 TRBV6-1 CASRGQSSSYEQYF TGTGCCAGCAGGGGACAGAGCAGCTCCTACGAGCAGTACTTC
14 . once TRBJ2-7 TRBV6-5 CASSYDGRAYEQYF TGTGCCAGCAGTTACGACGGACGGGCCTACGAGCAGTACTTC
13 . few TRBJ1-1 TRBV6-1 CASGRSPSTEAFF TGTGCCAGCGGTAGGAGCCCCAGCACTGAAGCTTTCTTT
17 . . TRBJ1-1 TRBV30 CARSATLVTGWGTEAFF TGTGCCCGGAGTGCGACCCTCGTTACCGGGTGGGGCACTGAAGCTTTCTTT
16 TRBD1 . TRBJ2-3 TRBV28 CASSHAGQGGTDTQYF TGTGCCAGCAGCCACGCCGGACAGGGGGGGACAGATACGCAGTATTTT
16 . . TRBJ2-5 TRBV2 CASSRKAPALQETQYF TGTGCCAGCTCCCGAAAGGCCCCGGCCCTCCAAGAGACCCAGTACTTC
12 . few TRBJ1-1 TRBV25-1 CASRGWNTEAFF TGTGCCAGCAGGGGGTGGAACACTGAAGCTTTCTTT
15 TRBD2 . TRBJ2-5 TRBV20-1 CSASVLAGEPGNQYF TGCAGTGCTAGCGTCCTGGCGGGAGAGCCGGGTAACCAGTACTTC
19 TRBD1 . TRBJ2-4 TRBV19 CASSRQGDDVKRSKNIQYF TGTGCCAGTAGTAGACAGGGGGACGACGTAAAAAGGTCCAAAAACATTCAGTACTTC
15 . medium-sized TRBJ2-3 TRBV15 CATSRDLLSTDTQYF TGTGCCACCAGCAGGGACCTCCTATCCACAGATACGCAGTATTTT
13 . . TRBJ2-7 TRBV30 CAWKGTSTYEQYF TGTGCCTGGAAGGGGACAAGTACCTACGAGCAGTACTTC
13 . . TRBJ2-5 TRBV4-1 CASSPEFWETQYF TGCGCCAGCAGCCCCGAGTTCTGGGAGACCCAGTACTTC
14 . few TRBJ2-5 TRBV30 CAWSGTGPGETQYF TGTGCCTGGAGTGGAACAGGACCAGGAGAGACCCAGTACTTC
14 TRBD1 . TRBJ2-5 TRBV7-6 CASSRNNRGQTQYF TGTGCCAGCAGCCGAAACAACAGGGGCCAGACCCAGTACTTC
16 . few TRBJ2-7 TRBV7-9 CASSFGPGVPPYEQYF TGTGCCAGCAGCTTCGGACCGGGAGTGCCCCCCTACGAGCAGTACTTC
20 TRBD1 few TRBJ2-1 TRBV7-8 CASSSRPPLGQGAGNNEQFF TGTGCCAGCAGCTCCCGCCCCCCCCTAGGACAGGGGGCGGGTAACAATGAGCAGTTCTTC
16 TRBD1 once TRBJ1-1 TRBV6-2/TRBV6-3 CASSRTRTGINTEAFF TGTGCCAGCAGTCGAACCCGGACAGGGATAAACACTGAAGCTTTCTTT
13 . . TRBJ1-2 TRBV30 CAWGDGTNYGYTF TGTGCCTGGGGGGACGGAACAAACTATGGCTACACCTTC
16 . . TRBJ2-5 TRBV11-2 CASSLLTDSILETQYF TGTGCCAGCAGCTTATTGACCGACAGTATCCTTGAGACCCAGTACTTC
16 . . TRBJ1-5 TRBV19 CASSIDHSSSNQPQHF TGTGCCAGTAGTATAGATCACAGCTCCAGCAATCAGCCCCAGCATTTT
13 . . TRBJ2-5 TRBV27 CASSNYREETQYF TGTGCCAGCAGTAACTACAGGGAAGAGACCCAGTACTTC
12 . few TRBJ2-7 TRBV5-8 CASRLGGHEQYF TGTGCCAGCAGATTGGGGGGTCACGAGCAGTACTTC
20 TRBD2 once TRBJ2-2 TRBV6-1 CASSTLRGASGGSNTGELFF TGTGCCAGCAGTACCCTCAGAGGTGCTAGCGGGGGATCCAACACCGGGGAGCTGTTTTTT
11 . . TRBJ2-1 TRBV6-1 CASSEGDEQFF TGTGCCAGCAGTGAAGGGGATGAGCAGTTCTTC
13 . . TRBJ2-7 TRBV20-1 CSASLPRSYEQYF TGCAGTGCTAGTTTGCCCCGCTCCTACGAGCAGTACTTC
16 . . TRBJ1-1 TRBV6-2/TRBV6-3 CASSYSRTLLNTEAFF TGTGCCAGCAGTTACTCAAGGACACTCTTGAACACTGAAGCTTTCTTT
17 TRBD1 few TRBJ1-2 TRBV7-2 CASSLTDRGGYSGGYTF TGTGCCAGCAGCTTGACTGACAGGGGAGGGTATTCTGGGGGCTACACCTTC
15 . . TRBJ2-7 TRBV7-2 CASSLVASFNYEQYF TGTGCCAGCAGCTTAGTTGCTAGTTTTAACTACGAGCAGTACTTC
10 . . TRBJ2-7 TRBV2 CASSYYEQYF TGTGCCAGCAGTTACTACGAGCAGTACTTC
13 . . TRBJ2-2 TRBV10-1 CASSYKETGELFF TGCGCCAGCTCATACAAGGAAACCGGGGAGCTGTTTTTT
17 . . TRBJ1-2 TRBV7-2 CASSSIPDSRFNYGYTF TGTGCCAGCAGCTCCATTCCGGACAGCCGTTTCAACTATGGCTACACCTTC
13 . few TRBJ2-6 TRBV20-1 CSGQHSGANVLTF TGCAGTGGTCAGCACTCTGGGGCCAACGTCCTGACTTTC
15 . . TRBJ1-5 TRBV24-1 CATSDRRYSNQRQHF TGTGCCACCAGTGATCGGCGTTATAGCAATCAGCGCCAGCATTTT
15 TRBD1 few TRBJ2-5 TRBV24-1 CATSDPTGVVETQYF TGTGCCACCAGTGATCCGACAGGGGTGGTGGAGACCCAGTACTTC
13 . . TRBJ2-5 TRBV7-2 CASSLQWGETQYF TGTGCCAGCAGCCTTCAGTGGGGGGAGACCCAGTACTTC
15 TRBD1 . TRBJ1-1 TRBV10-3 CAISGPGQRNTEAFF TGTGCCATCAGTGGTCCGGGACAGAGGAACACTGAAGCTTTCTTT
15 . few TRBJ2-7 TRBV15 CATSRVGTHSYEQYF TGTGCCACCAGCAGAGTTGGGACACATTCCTACGAGCAGTACTTC
18 TRBD2 . TRBJ2-3 TRBV7-6 CASSPRGRAGGRTDTQYF TGTGCCAGCAGCCCCCGCGGTCGAGCGGGGGGGAGGACAGATACGCAGTATTTT
17 . . TRBJ1-4 TRBV7-2 CASRGTLAMGENEKLFF TGTGCCAGCAGGGGAACATTGGCTATGGGTGAGAATGAAAAACTGTTTTTT
15 TRBD1 . TRBJ2-7 TRBV6-1 CASSRQTGGIYEQYF TGTGCCAGCAGTCGTCAGACAGGGGGGATATACGAGCAGTACTTC
16 . . TRBJ2-2 TRBV2 CASSEPKGEGTGELFF TGTGCCAGCAGTGAACCGAAAGGGGAAGGAACCGGGGAGCTGTTTTTT
12 . . TRBJ1-1 TRBV20-1 CSARGGPSEAFF TGCAGTGCTAGGGGGGGCCCGTCTGAAGCTTTCTTT
15 . . TRBJ1-2 TRBV6-5 CASSYSTARGYGYTF TGTGCCAGCAGTTACTCGACCGCTCGTGGCTATGGCTACACCTTC
15 TRBD1 few TRBJ2-1 TRBV7-2 CASSWTGGAGNEQFF TGTGCCAGCAGCTGGACAGGGGGCGCAGGCAATGAGCAGTTCTTC
15 TRBD2 few TRBJ2-2 TRBV6-1 CASSGAGGIPGELFF TGTGCCAGCAGTGGAGCGGGGGGGATCCCCGGGGAGCTGTTTTTT
16 TRBD2 . TRBJ2-1 TRBV5-1 CASSSAQAGGLNEQFF TGCGCCAGCAGCTCAGCTCAGGCGGGGGGGCTCAATGAGCAGTTCTTC
14 . . TRBJ2-2 TRBV5-1 CASSLGRQTGELFF TGCGCCAGCAGCTTAGGGAGGCAGACCGGGGAGCTGTTTTTT
12 . . TRBJ2-5 TRBV7-2 CASSPLFGTQYF TGTGCCAGCAGCCCCCTCTTCGGGACCCAGTACTTC
16 TRBD2 . TRBJ2-2 TRBV6-1 CASSPSGLANTGELFF TGTGCCAGCAGTCCTTCCGGACTAGCGAACACCGGGGAGCTGTTTTTT
13 TRBD2 . TRBJ2-7 TRBV20-1 CSAPSGSSYEQYF TGCAGTGCACCTAGCGGGAGTTCGTACGAGCAGTACTTC
17 . . TRBJ1-6 TRBV6-4 CASSDSPGSSYNSPLHF TGTGCCAGCAGTGACTCGCCAGGGAGCTCCTATAATTCACCCCTCCACTTT
15 TRBD1 . TRBJ1-4 TRBV7-2 CASSPPGQINEKLFF TGTGCCAGCAGCCCTCCGGGACAGATTAATGAAAAACTGTTTTTT